This record covers a single T cell receptor (beta chain). The protocol was immunoSEQ multiplex PCR, while the TCRdb copy is restricted to in-frame clones and leaves out a portion. This table holds over 150,000 clones, around 87% found once. The data belong to a study of blood T cell repertoires in COVID-19. The germline gives CDR1 GTSNPN, CDR2 SVGIG (reference sequence). V was clipped by 3 bases and J by 5 bases; unmatched bases: 11. There are 15 residues in the CDR3. This TCR derives from a man aged 35 to 55 with active or convalescent COVID-19. Sequenced sample: peripheral blood. V is TRBV30 and J is TRBJ1-2; TRBD1 aligns across 8 bases. The CDR3 DNA follows: TGTGCCTGGAGCCGATCCGGACAGGGTTGGTATGGCTACACCTTC. Protein: CAWSRSGQGWYGYTF.